This T cell receptor (beta chain) stems from a study of blood T cell repertoires in COVID-19. The wider study: Material from acute and convalescent COVID-19 was sourced from the United States, Italy and Spain. T cells, B-cell-depleted T cells, or PBMCs supplied cDNA or gDNA.

Original analysis: Estimation of nucleated cell counts relied on the amplification of reference gene primers. Profiling relied on immunoSEQ multiplex PCR, and the TCRdb table lists in-frame clones only, not all of them. V and J calls and clone size are given by that table; D and trimming were obtained from the DNA. The sample has about 25,000 clones; 80% to 90% are singletons. The clonotype was recovered from a man between 65 and 85 years old with acute or convalescent COVID-19. The specimen was peripheral blood.

The CDR3, as DNA: TGTGCCACCAGCAGTAGCTTTCTCAATCAGCCCCAGCATTTT. Its protein product is CATSSSFLNQPQHF. V gene TRBV15 combines with J gene TRBJ1-5; D remains unclear. Deletions cut 3 bases from V and 3 bases from J, with 9 bases between. The CDR3 totals 14 residues. In germline, CDR1 is LNHNV, CDR2 YYDKDF (reference sequence).